This TCR beta chain was sequenced for a study of T-cell memory formation after mild COVID-19. Germline-derived CDR1 and CDR2 are MNHNY and SVGAGI (reference sequence). The CDR3 loop spans 14 amino acids. Trimming removed 1 base from V and 1 base from J, with 7 bases in between. TCR alpha and TCR beta cDNA libraries carrying sample barcodes and UMIs were produced by 5'RACE using constant-segment primers. TCRdb reanalysed the 5' RACE reads using MiXCR and keeps one entry per CDR3 protein. The sample holds approximately 500,000 distinct CDR3 sequences, around a quarter seen once. On this clonotype itself: Its antigen is as yet unknown.

Study-wide results and limits: The authors left the SARS-CoV-2 specificity of second-wave clones peaking on day 37 unconfirmed.

Sequencing input: PBMCs or a T cell subset sorted from them (not recorded which). This TCR derives from an adult woman who had mild COVID-19 (a few samples of this study predate the infection). Cell type and time point are not known. The V call is TRBV6-6, the J call TRBJ1-1; D gene ambiguous. DNA for the CDR3: TGTGCCAGCAGTTACTGGGAGGGGAACACTGAAGCTTTCTTT. Amino acid sequence: CASSYWEGNTEAFF.